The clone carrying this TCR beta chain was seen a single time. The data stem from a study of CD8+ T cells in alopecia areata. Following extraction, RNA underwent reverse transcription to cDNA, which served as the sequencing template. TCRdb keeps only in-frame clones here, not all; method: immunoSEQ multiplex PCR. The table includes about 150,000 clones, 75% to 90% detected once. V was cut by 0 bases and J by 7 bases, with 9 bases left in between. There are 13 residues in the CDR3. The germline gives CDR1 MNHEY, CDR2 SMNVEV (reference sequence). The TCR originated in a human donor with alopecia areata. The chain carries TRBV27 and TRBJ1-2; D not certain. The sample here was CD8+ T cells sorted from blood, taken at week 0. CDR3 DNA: TGTGCCAGCAGTTTATCTATCGGTACTGGCTACACCTTC. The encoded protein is CASSLSIGTGYTF.